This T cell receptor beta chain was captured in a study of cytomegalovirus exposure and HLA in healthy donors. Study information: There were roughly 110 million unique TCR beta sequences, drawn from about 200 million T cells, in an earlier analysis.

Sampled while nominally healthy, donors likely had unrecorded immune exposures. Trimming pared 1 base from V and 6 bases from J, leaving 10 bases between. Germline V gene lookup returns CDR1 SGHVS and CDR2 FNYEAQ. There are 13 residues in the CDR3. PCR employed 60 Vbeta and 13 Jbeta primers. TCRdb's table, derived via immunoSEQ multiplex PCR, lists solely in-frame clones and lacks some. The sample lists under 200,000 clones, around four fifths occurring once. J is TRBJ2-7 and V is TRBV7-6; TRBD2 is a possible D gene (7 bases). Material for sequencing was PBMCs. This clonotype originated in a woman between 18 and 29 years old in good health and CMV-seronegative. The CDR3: CASSLGGGGEQYF. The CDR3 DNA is TGTGCCAGCAGCTTAGGGGGAGGGGGCGAGCAGTACTTC.